This entry lists 21 T cell receptor beta chains sequenced from one sample in a study of cytomegalovirus exposure and HLA in healthy donors. PCR primers comprised 60 Vbeta and 13 Jbeta primers. The assay was immunoSEQ multiplex PCR, and TCRdb's table has in-frame clones only and misses some. This sample has 35,000 to 45,000 clones, with around 69% found just once. Source material: PBMCs. The receptors were sampled from a woman in her twenties or thirties in good health and CMV-seronegative.

The V and J genes are TRBV28 and TRBJ1-2; 9 bases are shared with TRBD1. Germline CDR1 MDHEN, CDR2 SYDVKM. CDR3 length: 14 residues. The J segment lost 3 bases and the V segment lost 2 bases, leaving 1 base of the junction unmatched. In DNA form, the CDR3 reads TGTGCCAGCAGTTTAGGACAGGGGCACTATGGCTACACCTTC. It codes for CASSLGQGHYGYTF.

There are a few counts of this clone. The J gene is TRBJ2-1, the V gene TRBV7-9, with D maybe TRBD2 (6 bases). With 6 bases removed from V and 8 bases from J, the gap between germline ends came to 23 bases. CDR1 SEHNR and CDR2 FQNEAQ come from the germline V gene (reference sequence). There are 16 residues in the CDR3. DNA for the CDR3: TGTGCCAGCAGATCATGGCCGGGTCAACCGGGAGATGAGCAGTTCTTC. Encoded protein: CASRSWPGQPGDEQFF.

J is TRBJ2-7 and V is TRBV29-1; 8 bases match TRBD1. This CDR3 is 12 amino acids long. V shed 6 bases and J 2 bases; nucleotides not matched to a gene: 3. Germline V gene sequence: CDR1 SQVTM, CDR2 ANQGSEA. In DNA, the CDR3 is TGCAGCGTCCGGACAGGGACCTACGAGCAGTACTTC. Amino acids: CSVRTGTYEQYF.

The rearrangement joins TRBV2 to TRBJ2-7; 11 bases line up with TRBD2. The CDR3 runs to 16 residues. Germline V gene data show CDR1 as SNHLY and CDR2 as FYNNEI. The J segment lost 0 bases and the V segment lost 6 bases, leaving 7 bases of the junction unmatched. CDR3 nucleotides: TGTGCCAGCAGCGCTCTACTAGCGGGGGTCTCCTACGAGCAGTACTTC. It yields the protein CASSALLAGVSYEQYF.

This clone was counted between two and nine times. This specimen includes other DNA sequences encoding the same CDR3. The chain recombines TRBV6-5 with TRBJ1-1; D ambiguous. The CDR3 covers 14 residues. V was shortened by 2 bases and J by 2 bases, with 9 bases between the two germline ends. The germline V gene has CDR1 MNHEY and CDR2 SVGAGI. CDR3 DNA sequence: TGTGCCAGCAGTTACAGTCAGGCCAACACTGAAGCTTTCTTT. As protein: CASSYSQANTEAFF.

This rearrangement joins TRBV7-9 to TRBJ1-2; D is uncertain. Germline loops: CDR1 SEHNR, CDR2 FQNEAQ (reference sequence). Trimming took off 9 bases at V and 1 base at J, with 15 bases between the two ends. The CDR3 has 14 amino acids. The DNA of the CDR3 is TGTGCCAGTCGTCCCACCACCGGTAACTATGGCTACACCTTC. Translated: CASRPTTGNYGYTF.

The chain employs TRBV5-6 and TRBJ2-1; D unclear. The V gene lost 0 bases and the J gene lost 9 bases, with 10 bases spanning the gap. CDR3 length equals 13 residues. Germline CDR1 SGHDT, CDR2 YYEEEE. CDR3 nucleotide sequence: TGTGCCAGCAGCTTGGGACTGTCCCGTGAGCAGTTCTTC. Protein sequence: CASSLGLSREQFF.

In this sample, this clone turned up a few times. J is TRBJ1-6 and V is TRBV5-1; TRBD1 aligns across 9 bases. From germline, CDR1 is SGHRS and CDR2 YFSETQ. The CDR3 covers 15 residues. J was trimmed by 5 bases and V by 4 bases; bases with no gene match: 4. As DNA, the CDR3 is TGCGCCAGCAGCCCCCGGACAGGGGATAATTCACCCCTCCACTTT. This sequence encodes CASSPRTGDNSPLHF.

V usage is TRBV5-6 and J usage is TRBJ1-2, with 7 bases aligning to TRBD1. CDR1 is SGHDT and CDR2 is YYEEEE in the germline V gene. J lost 5 bases, V lost 0 bases, and 1 base had no gene match. This CDR3 has 13 residues. CDR3 protein: CASSLEGAYGYTF. The DNA of the CDR3 is TGTGCCAGCAGCTTGGAGGGGGCGTATGGCTACACCTTC.

The rearrangement joins TRBV6-5 to TRBJ2-7, with D uncertain. The CDR3 extends over 13 amino acids. Germline V gives CDR1 MNHEY, CDR2 SVGAGI. Trimming shortened V by 8 bases and J by 0 bases, and 11 bases separated the two germline ends. CDR3 DNA: TGTGCCAGCCTATCTAGTGACTCCTACGAGCAGTACTTC. It translates to CASLSSDSYEQYF.

The chain joins TRBV29-1 to TRBJ2-2; D uncertain. The CDR3 runs 13 residues. The ends were cut back, 5 bases at V and 3 bases at J, with 10 bases in the middle. Germline V CDR1 and CDR2: SQVTM, ANQGSEA. The CDR3 DNA reads as TGCAGCGTTCAACCTGAGCACACCGGGGAGCTGTTTTTT. The encoded protein is CSVQPEHTGELFF.

This clone was found a few times. V gene TRBV7-3 combines with J gene TRBJ2-1, with a tentative D call TRBD2 (6 bases). The CDR3 extends over 13 amino acids. The germline V gene has CDR1 SGHTA and CDR2 FQGTGA. V was cut by 5 bases and J by 3 bases, with 8 bases left in between. The CDR3 nucleotides are TGTGCCAGCAGCCTGGGACTCTACAATGAGCAGTTCTTC. Its translation is CASSLGLYNEQFF. Looking up the rest from reference TRBV7-3 and TRBJ2-1 gives the full variable domain: GAGVSQTPSNKVTEKGKYVELRCDPISGHTALYWYRQSLGQGPEFLIYFQGTGAADDSGLPNDRFFAVRPEGSVSTLKIQRTERGDSAVYLCASSLGLYNEQFFGPGTRLTVL.

This chain connects TRBV30 to TRBJ2-7, with 7 positions matching TRBD1. Germline trimming cut 2 bases from V and 2 bases from J; bases unmatched to any gene: 0. This CDR3 has 12 amino acids. Germline CDR1 reads GTSNPN; CDR2 reads SVGIG (reference sequence). The CDR3 DNA reads TGTGCCTGGAGTCAGGGGGCCTACGAGCAGTACTTC. It yields the protein CAWSQGAYEQYF.

This chain joins TRBV7-2 and TRBJ2-7; 8 bases fit TRBD2. The length of the CDR3 is 18 residues. The germline CDR1 and CDR2 sequences are SGHTA and FQGNSA. The V gene end was trimmed by 2 bases and the J gene end by 6 bases; junction bases not matched to a gene: 18. The CDR3 protein is CASSLSAGGVSGKGEQYF. CDR3 in DNA: TGTGCCAGCAGCTTAAGTGCCGGGGGTGTTAGCGGGAAAGGCGAGCAGTACTTC.

This clone was seen only a few times. The rearrangement links TRBV7-9 to TRBJ1-1; TRBD1 matches at 8 bases. V gave up 4 bases and J gave up 5 bases; unmatched junction bases: 9. The germline CDR1 and CDR2 sequences are SEHNR and FQNEAQ (reference sequence). The CDR3 covers 15 residues. The CDR3 coding sequence is TGTGCCAGCAGCTCTTCACAGGGGGTGAGAACTGAAGCTTTCTTT. Translating it yields CASSSSQGVRTEAFF.

The chain couples TRBV29-1 to TRBJ2-5; D gene uncertain. Germline loops: CDR1 SQVTM, CDR2 ANQGSEA. The CDR3 extends over 12 amino acids. Trimming shortened V by 2 bases and J by 5 bases, and 9 bases separated the two germline ends. The CDR3 protein is CSVELSAETQYF. In DNA, the CDR3 is TGCAGCGTTGAACTAAGCGCGGAGACCCAGTACTTC.

This clone was detected once. The chain is built from TRBV5-6 and TRBJ2-7; TRBD2 is a possible D gene (5 bases). Deletions cut 0 bases from V and 5 bases from J, with 9 bases between. Per germline, CDR1 SGHDT and CDR2 YYEEEE. This CDR3 spans 13 amino acids. CDR3 residues: CASSLDLADEQYF. In nucleotides, the CDR3 is TGTGCCAGCAGCTTGGACCTAGCAGACGAGCAGTACTTC.

This clone occurred a few times. The chain is built from TRBV28 and TRBJ1-3; 7 bases are a match to TRBD1. V shed 1 base and J 8 bases; nucleotides not matched to a gene: 5. Looked up from germline, CDR1 is MDHEN and CDR2 is SYDVKM. This CDR3 has 14 amino acids. CDR3 loop: CASSLYRGTDTIYF. CDR3 DNA: TGTGCCAGCAGTTTATACAGGGGAACGGACACCATATATTTT.

The count of this clone is one. This chain joins TRBV6-1 and TRBJ1-5, with TRBD1 identical over 7 bases. V lost 6 bases to trimming and J lost 3 bases; unmatched junction nucleotides: 8. The length of the CDR3 is 15 residues. In germline, CDR1 is MNHNS, CDR2 SASEGT. CDR3 residues: CASRILTGNNQPQHF. In DNA, the CDR3 is TGTGCCAGCAGAATCCTGACAGGGAACAATCAGCCCCAGCATTTT.

This rearrangement joins TRBV6-5 to TRBJ2-7, with TRBD1 identical over 8 bases. Per germline, CDR1 MNHEY and CDR2 SVGAGI. V dropped 5 bases and J dropped 3; count of bases not matched to a gene: 6. The CDR3 runs to 14 residues. The CDR3 region has the DNA TGTGCCAGCAGTCGGGACAGGAGCTTCTACGAGCAGTACTTC. It translates to CASSRDRSFYEQYF.

This clone was detected a few times. The genes are TRBV11-2 and TRBJ2-7; tentatively, D is TRBD1 (6 bases). The CDR3 sequence is 15 residues long. V dropped 1 base and J dropped 5 bases, with 15 bases sitting between them. CDR1 SGHAT and CDR2 FQNNGV come from the germline V gene. CDR3 in amino acids: CASSLVHRQDHEQYF. CDR3 nucleotides: TGTGCCAGCAGCTTAGTGCACCGACAGGACCACGAGCAGTACTTC.